This TCR beta chain was sequenced in a study of blood T cells in healthy people across ages. The CDR3 sequence is 14 residues long. Germline assignment: CDR1 DFQATT and CDR2 SNEGSKA (reference sequence). The V gene lost 1 base and the J gene lost 4 bases, with 13 bases spanning the gap. Study results and caveats: Unknown CMV status may confound age-related changes in expanded clones. Researchers deemed the diversity estimates from one million T cells underestimates. Older age went with lower TCR beta diversity per million T cells, in a roughly linear way.

Then a second PCR, running roughly 7 to 11 cycles, was carried out with a sample-barcoded 5' primer and a J-beta primer mix. With 12 random nucleotides, a template-switch adaptor tagged each individual cDNA molecule. TCRdb passed the 5' RACE reads through MiXCR, listing each CDR3 protein once. The sample has 1.5 million to 2 million distinct CDR3 sequences; roughly 27% are singletons. This clonotype was detected only a few times. Its antigen is currently unknown. Source material: blood. This TCR was recovered from a woman aged 25 to 39 in good health. The V gene is TRBV20-1, the J gene TRBJ2-5, with D possibly being TRBD1 or TRBD2 (5 bases each). The CDR3 bases are TGCAGTGCTAGAGGGGGGACGAAGGCAGAGACCCAGTACTTC. It is translated as CSARGGTKAETQYF.